This TCR beta chain appears in the sequencing data of a study of blood T cells in healthy people across ages. About this clonotype: Antigen unknown.

Broader study findings: Donors of long life had a larger count of naive CD4+ cells and greater diversity than aged donors. Higher naive T cell percentage went strongly together with higher TCR beta diversity.

Using a J-beta primer mix together with a sample-barcoded 5' primer, a second PCR was run for about 6 to 11 cycles. TCRdb used MiXCR to reprocess the 5' RACE reads, holding one entry per CDR3 protein. The top ten hold 10% of the sample, which has some 890,000 distinct CDR3 sequences, roughly 29% seen once. V lost 0 bases, J lost 3 bases, and 4 bases stayed unmatched. The germline V gene has CDR1 DFQATT and CDR2 SNEGSKA (reference sequence). This CDR3 contains 16 residues. These data also featured in a second study, about T cells of mothers and their children. That study reports: Samples came from a few healthy Caucasian mothers and their six children.

V is TRBV20-1 and J is TRBJ2-3; 12 nucleotides agree with TRBD2. The sequence came from a woman aged 40 to 50 in good health. What was sequenced was blood. This CDR3 is CSARDRLAGGTDTQYF. In DNA form, the CDR3 reads TGCAGTGCTAGAGATCGGCTAGCGGGGGGGACAGATACGCAGTATTTT.